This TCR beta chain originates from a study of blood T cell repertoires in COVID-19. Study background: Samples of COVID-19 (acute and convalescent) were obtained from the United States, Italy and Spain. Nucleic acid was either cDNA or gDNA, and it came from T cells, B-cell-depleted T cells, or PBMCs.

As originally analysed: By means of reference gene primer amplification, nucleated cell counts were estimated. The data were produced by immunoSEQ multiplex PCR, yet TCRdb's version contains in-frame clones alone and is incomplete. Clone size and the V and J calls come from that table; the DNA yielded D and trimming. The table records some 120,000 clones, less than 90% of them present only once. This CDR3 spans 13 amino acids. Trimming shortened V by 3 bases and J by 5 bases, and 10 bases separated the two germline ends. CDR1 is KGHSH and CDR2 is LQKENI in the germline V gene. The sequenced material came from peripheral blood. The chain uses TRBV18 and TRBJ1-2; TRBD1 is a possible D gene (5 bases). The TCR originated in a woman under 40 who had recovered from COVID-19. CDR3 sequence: CASSPGQPYGYTF. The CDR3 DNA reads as TGTGCCAGCTCACCGGGGCAGCCTTATGGCTACACCTTC.